A single T cell receptor beta chain is shown here with its context. This clonotype was picked up many times. The clone's antigen remains unknown. No qualities accompany the bases; no much larger clone lies one base away. Stable Graves' hyperthyroidism was defined as the absence of progression to ophthalmopathy over 18 months of follow-up. The hyperthyroidism patients were between 18 and 65 years old and newly diagnosed, with a disease duration of less than 2 months. The study excluded patients with uncontrolled infections, other autoimmune diseases, pregnancy or lactation. Diagnoses were established on the basis of clinical symptoms, serum thyroxine and TRAb, thyroid ultrasound, and orbital computed tomography. PBMCs were separated from 7.5 to 10 ml of fresh peripheral blood using Ficoll-Paque density gradient centrifugation. Total RNA was extracted with Trizol reagent, and quality was checked on an Agilent 2100 Bioanalyzer.

This entry comes from a study of T cells in Graves' hyperthyroidism and ophthalmopathy (dated by TCRdb to the late 2010s). Turning to the overall study: Peripheral blood was sampled at the time of initial diagnosis, prior to any treatment. TCR V-J signatures able to tell the groups apart were searched for in a discovery cohort of about a hundred patients, of whom around 42 had Graves' ophthalmopathy and roughly 58 had stable Graves' hyperthyroidism. According to the paper, TCR Vbeta CDR3 sequencing was carried out on approximately 140 peripheral blood samples, which came from more than 40 ophthalmopathy, approximately 72 hyperthyroidism and some 17 progressor patients. In about six Graves' hyperthyroidism patients, the study also compared T-cell repertoires from thyroid tissue with T-cell repertoires from blood. Whether ophthalmopathy could be predicted prospectively was tested in an independent validation cohort made up of about 18 hyperthyroidism patients plus 17 patients who later progressed to ophthalmopathy. After blood sampling, hyperthyroidism patients were treated with methimazole at a starting dose of 30 mg daily, and ophthalmopathy patients were treated with high-dose intravenous methylprednisolone. The approximately 90 discovery patients were randomly split 7:3 into training and test sets. Summary of the overall study and its limitations: Most expanded thyroid clonotypes (frequency above 0.001) were also detected in blood, suggesting blood repertoires may reflect thyroid immune responses. No statistical method was used to set the sample size in advance, and investigators knew the group allocation. In cross-validation, a model built on a 13 V-J signature told ophthalmopathy apart from stable hyperthyroidism with under 90% sensitivity and roughly 82% specificity, and in testing the same model reached 80%/75%. In validation, the model predicted progression to ophthalmopathy a median of roughly 6.5 months before onset, with approximately 71% sensitivity and around 76% specificity.

Measured from the cysteine to the phenylalanine, the CDR3 is 13 residues long. Of the read, only the CDR3 DNA is kept; its 39 bases are in frame from base 1. Trimming at the junction amounts to 9 bases on V and 5 bases on J, and the germline ends lie 17 bases apart. From a lookup of the germline V gene, CDR1 and CDR2 are KGHSH and LQKENI. TCR beta CDR3 regions were amplified from RNA transcripts. The TCR CDR3 was subjected to a first round of RT-PCR using the HTBI primer set and the Qiagen OneStep RT-PCR kit. Libraries were constructed in a second round of multiplex PCR, after which size selection and purification were performed. Sequencing of the libraries was done on an Illumina HiSeq2000 using paired-end 100 bp reads. The authors' analysis ran thus. SOAPnuke was used to process the raw data, removing reads that contained adapters or uncalled bases, had a mean Phred below 15, or lacked an exact match to the constant primer or identifier. COPE v1.2.5 was used to merge high-quality paired reads, and clonotypes were defined as unique nucleotide sequences. Clonotypes were aligned to IMGT TRBV, TRBD and TRBJ reference segments using MiTCR v1.1. The analysis included only V-J combinations with a frequency above 0.0001, which together covered approximately 99% of the repertoires. The TCS score was defined as F50 (clonal expansion) divided by E x V (chaos), with BLOSUM62-based TCRdist calculated between CDR3 peptides within each V-J. Welch's t-statistics and random forest reduced 514 V-J features to fewer than 15, which were used in a naive Bayes classifier (R e1071). In TCRdb, the public reads were trimmed at Q25 with fastp and aligned with MiXCR, with productive beta chains retained. Merged by CDR3 protein, the rows form single entries marked with the most common genes and DNA. V and J calls and clone size were set by TCRdb, not the authors. In all, the sample holds some 300,000 distinct CDR3 sequences, and approximately 15% of those were seen once. The ten largest clones take up 7% to 9.5% of the sample.

The sequenced sample consisted of blood. The chain links TRBV18 with TRBJ2-7; possibly the D gene is TRBD1, per 6 matching bases. This TCR derives from a woman between 40 and 50 years old with Graves' hyperthyroidism. The CDR3 reads as follows: CASSGQSGNEQYF. The DNA sequence follows: TGTGCCAGTTCCGGACAGTCCGGCAACGAGCAGTACTTC.